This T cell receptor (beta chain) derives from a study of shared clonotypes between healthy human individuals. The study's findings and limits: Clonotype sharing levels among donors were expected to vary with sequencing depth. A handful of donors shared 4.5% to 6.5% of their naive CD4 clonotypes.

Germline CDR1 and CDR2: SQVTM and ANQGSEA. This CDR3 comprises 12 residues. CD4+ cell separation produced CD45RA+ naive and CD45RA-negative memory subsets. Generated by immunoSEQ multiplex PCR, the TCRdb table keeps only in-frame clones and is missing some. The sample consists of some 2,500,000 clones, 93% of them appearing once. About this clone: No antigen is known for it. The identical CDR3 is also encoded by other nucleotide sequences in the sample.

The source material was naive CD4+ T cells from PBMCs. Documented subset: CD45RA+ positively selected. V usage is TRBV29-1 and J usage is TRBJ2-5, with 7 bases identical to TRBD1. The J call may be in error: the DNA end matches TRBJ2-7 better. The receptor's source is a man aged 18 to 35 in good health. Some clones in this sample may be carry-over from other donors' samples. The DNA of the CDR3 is TGCAGCGTTGGGCAGGGGGCCTACGAGCAGTACTTC. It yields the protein CSVGQGAYEQYF.